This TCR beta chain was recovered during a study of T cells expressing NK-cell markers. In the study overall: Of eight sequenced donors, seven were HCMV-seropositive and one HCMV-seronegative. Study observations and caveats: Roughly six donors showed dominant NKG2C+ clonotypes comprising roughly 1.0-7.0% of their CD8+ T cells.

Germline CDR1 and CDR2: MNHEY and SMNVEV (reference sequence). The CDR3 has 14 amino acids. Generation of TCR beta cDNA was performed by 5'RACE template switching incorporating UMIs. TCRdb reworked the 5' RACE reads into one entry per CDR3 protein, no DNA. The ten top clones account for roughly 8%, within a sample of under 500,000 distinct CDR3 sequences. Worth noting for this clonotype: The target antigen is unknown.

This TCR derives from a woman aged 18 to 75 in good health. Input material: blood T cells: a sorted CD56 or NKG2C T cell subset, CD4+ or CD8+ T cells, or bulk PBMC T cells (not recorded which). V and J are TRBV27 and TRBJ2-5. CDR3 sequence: CASSIDRYQETQYF.